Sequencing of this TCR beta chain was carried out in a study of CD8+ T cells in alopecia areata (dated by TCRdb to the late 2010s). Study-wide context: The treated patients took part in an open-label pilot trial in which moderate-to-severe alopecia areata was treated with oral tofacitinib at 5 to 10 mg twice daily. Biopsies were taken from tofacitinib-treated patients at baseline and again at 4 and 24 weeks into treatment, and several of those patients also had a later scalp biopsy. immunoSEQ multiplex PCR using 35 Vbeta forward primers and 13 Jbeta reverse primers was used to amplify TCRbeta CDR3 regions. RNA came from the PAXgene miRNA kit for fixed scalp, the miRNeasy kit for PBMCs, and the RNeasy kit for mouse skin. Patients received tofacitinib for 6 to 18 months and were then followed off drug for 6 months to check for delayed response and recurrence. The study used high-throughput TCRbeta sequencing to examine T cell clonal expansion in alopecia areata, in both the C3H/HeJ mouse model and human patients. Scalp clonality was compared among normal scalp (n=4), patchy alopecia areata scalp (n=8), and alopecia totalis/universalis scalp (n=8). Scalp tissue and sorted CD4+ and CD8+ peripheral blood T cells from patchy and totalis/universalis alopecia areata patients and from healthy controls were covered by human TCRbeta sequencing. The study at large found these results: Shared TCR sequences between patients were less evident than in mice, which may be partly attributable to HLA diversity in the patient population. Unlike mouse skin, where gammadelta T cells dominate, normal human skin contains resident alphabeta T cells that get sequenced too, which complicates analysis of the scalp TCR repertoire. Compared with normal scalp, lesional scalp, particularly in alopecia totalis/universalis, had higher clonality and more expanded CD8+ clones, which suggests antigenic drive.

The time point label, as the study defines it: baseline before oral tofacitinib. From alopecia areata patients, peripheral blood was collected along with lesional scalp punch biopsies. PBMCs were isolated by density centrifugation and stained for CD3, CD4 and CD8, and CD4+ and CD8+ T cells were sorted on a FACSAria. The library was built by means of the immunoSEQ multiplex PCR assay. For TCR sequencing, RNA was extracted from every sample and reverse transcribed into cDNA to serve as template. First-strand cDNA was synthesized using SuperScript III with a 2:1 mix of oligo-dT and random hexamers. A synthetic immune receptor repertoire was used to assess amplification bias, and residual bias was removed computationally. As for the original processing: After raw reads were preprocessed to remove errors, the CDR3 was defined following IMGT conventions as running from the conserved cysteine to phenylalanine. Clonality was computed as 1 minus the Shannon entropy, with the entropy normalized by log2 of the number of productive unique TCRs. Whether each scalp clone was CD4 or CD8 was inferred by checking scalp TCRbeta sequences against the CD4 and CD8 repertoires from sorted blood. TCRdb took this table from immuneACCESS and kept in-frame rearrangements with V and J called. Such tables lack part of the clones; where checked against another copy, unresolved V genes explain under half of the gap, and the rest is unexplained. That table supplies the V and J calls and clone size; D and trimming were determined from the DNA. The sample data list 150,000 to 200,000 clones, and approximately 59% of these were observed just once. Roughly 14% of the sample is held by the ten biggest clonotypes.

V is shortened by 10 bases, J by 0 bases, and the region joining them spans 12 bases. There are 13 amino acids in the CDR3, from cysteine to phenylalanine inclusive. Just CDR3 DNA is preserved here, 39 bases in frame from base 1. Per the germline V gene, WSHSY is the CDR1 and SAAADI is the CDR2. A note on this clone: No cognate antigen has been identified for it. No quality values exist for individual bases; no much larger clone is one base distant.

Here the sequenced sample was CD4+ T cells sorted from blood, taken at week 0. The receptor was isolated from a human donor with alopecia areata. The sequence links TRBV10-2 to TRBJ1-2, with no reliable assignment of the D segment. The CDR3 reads CATSRGANYGYTF. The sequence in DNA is TGCGCCACCTCCCGGGGAGCTAACTATGGCTACACCTTC.